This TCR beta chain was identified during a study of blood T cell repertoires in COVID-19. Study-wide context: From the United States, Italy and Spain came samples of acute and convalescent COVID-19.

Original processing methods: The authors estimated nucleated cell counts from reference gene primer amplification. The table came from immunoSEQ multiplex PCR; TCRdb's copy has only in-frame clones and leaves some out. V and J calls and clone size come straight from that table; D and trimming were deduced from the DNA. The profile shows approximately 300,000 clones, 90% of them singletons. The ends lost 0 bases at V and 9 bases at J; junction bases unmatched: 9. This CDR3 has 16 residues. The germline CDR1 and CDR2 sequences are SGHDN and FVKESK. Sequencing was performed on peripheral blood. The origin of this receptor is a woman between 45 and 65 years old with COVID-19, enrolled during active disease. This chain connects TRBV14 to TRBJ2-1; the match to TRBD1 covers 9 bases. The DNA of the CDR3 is TGTGCCAGCAGCCAAGACGGGACAGGGTATAGGGGTGAGCAGTTCTTC. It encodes CASSQDGTGYRGEQFF.